This section outlines one TCR beta chain sequence together with its context. The source of the sample is a study of blood T cell repertoires in COVID-19. Repertoires were generated with immunoSEQ multiplex PCR, while TCRdb's copy carries only in-frame clones and drops some. The sample has roughly 79,000 clones, 65% to 85% seen once. Between the trimmed V and J ends, which lost 4 bases and 4 bases, there was a span of 11 bases. CDR3 length: 13 amino acids. The germline gives CDR1 SGHDT, CDR2 YYEEEE. The receptor's source is a man aged 45-65 years with acute or convalescent COVID-19. Sequencing was carried out using peripheral blood. J is TRBJ1-2 and V is TRBV5-6, with D unclear. The DNA of the CDR3 is TGTGCCAGCAGCCTCCTTGGACTCTATGGCTACACCTTC. It translates to CASSLLGLYGYTF.